The TCR beta chain described here comes from a study of identical twins. This clonotype was seen many times. The antigen is undetermined. Unique molecular identifiers were present on the cDNA, and a universal primer site came from template switching. From the 5' RACE reads, TCRdb called clonotypes with MiXCR, one entry per CDR3 protein. The sample includes 450,000 or so distinct CDR3 sequences, 14% of them seen just once. Study-wide results and limits: Some out-of-frame alpha sequences were shared by twins, and these showed excess low generation probability. Twin pairs had excess sharing that was weaker in beta out-of-frame sequences.

CDR3 length: 15 residues. With V trimmed by 6 bases and J by 1 base, 6 bases remained unmatched. Per germline, CDR1 SGHAT and CDR2 FQNNGV. The sample was also linked to a second study, of yellow fever vaccine responses in identical twins.

The chain uses TRBV11-2 and TRBJ2-1, with 7 bases fitting TRBD2. The TCR was taken from a woman younger than 35 in good health. The sample taken for sequencing was CD4+ T cells sorted from blood. Written as DNA, the CDR3 is TGTGCCAGCAGAACAGCGGGGTTGTCCTACAATGAGCAGTTCTTC. Translated: CASRTAGLSYNEQFF.